A few counts support the clone carrying this T cell receptor beta chain. Sequenced by immunoSEQ multiplex PCR; TCRdb stores in-frame clones only, minus some. Of millions of clones in the sample, 90% to 95% were seen once. The data belong to a study of shared clonotypes between healthy human individuals. J gave up 6 bases and V 6 bases, and 13 bases lay outside the gene matches. CDR3 length: 15 residues. Germline V gene data show CDR1 as KGHSH and CDR2 as LQKENI. Sequencing was done on a sample of naive CD4+ T cells sorted from blood. The subset is: CD45RA+ positively selected. This chain uses TRBV18 with TRBJ2-7, with 8 bases identical to TRBD1. This sequence originates from a man younger than 35 in good health. This chain's CDR3 is CASSLDQGAFGEQYF. The CDR3 DNA sequence: TGTGCCAGCTCCCTCGATCAGGGGGCCTTCGGCGAGCAGTACTTC.